This T cell receptor beta chain was observed in a study of beta chain features in type 1 diabetes. Study-level information: All samples together contributed approximately 100 million sorted cells for examination.

This clone was counted a few times. As yet, its antigen is unknown. Whole-study results and caveats: Among type 1 diabetes patients, VDJ junctions had fewer insertions and more deletions.

Sorted populations were all over 95% pure. Germline V gene data show CDR1 as SGHTA and CDR2 as FQGNSA. There are 16 residues in the CDR3. The ends were cut back, 5 bases at V and 6 bases at J, with 20 bases in the middle. As every portion of the isolated RNA was reverse transcribed, the sequencing read expressed TCRB transcripts. Profiling relied on immunoSEQ multiplex PCR, and the TCRdb table lists in-frame clones only, not all of them. The sample yields about 160,000 clones, about 8.5% seen once. The V call is TRBV7-2, the J call TRBJ2-1, with unresolved D. The clonotype comes from a man aged 18-30 years in good health. Material for sequencing was central memory CD4+ T cells from blood. As DNA, the CDR3 is TGTGCCAGCAGCCTAAGTGTCCGGGTGGTAGGCAATGAGCAGTTCTTC. It codes for CASSLSVRVVGNEQFF.